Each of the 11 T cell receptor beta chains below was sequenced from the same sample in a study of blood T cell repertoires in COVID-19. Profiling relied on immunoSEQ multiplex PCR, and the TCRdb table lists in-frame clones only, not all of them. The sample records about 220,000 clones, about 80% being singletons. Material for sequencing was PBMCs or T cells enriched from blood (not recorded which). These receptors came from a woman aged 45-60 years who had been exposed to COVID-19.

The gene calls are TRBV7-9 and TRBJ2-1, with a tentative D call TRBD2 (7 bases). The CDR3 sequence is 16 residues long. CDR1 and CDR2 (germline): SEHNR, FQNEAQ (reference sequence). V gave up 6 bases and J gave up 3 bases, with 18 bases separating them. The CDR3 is CASSSFGGPRYNEQFF. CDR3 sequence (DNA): TGTGCCAGCAGTTCCTTCGGGGGGCCACGCTACAATGAGCAGTTCTTC.

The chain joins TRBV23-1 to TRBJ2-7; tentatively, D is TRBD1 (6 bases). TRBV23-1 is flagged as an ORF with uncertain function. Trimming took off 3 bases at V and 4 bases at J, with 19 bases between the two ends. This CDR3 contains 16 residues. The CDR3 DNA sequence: TGCGCCAGCAGTCACCCCCCAGGGGTCCAAGCTTACGAGCAGTACTTC. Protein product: CASSHPPGVQAYEQYF.

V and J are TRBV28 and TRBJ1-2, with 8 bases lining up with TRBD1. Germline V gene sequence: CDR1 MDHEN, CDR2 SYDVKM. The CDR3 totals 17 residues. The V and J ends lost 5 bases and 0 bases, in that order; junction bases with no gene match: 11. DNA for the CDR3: TGTGCCAGCAGTCCACGGACAGGGAGAAGGGCTAACTATGGCTACACCTTC. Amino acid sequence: CASSPRTGRRANYGYTF.

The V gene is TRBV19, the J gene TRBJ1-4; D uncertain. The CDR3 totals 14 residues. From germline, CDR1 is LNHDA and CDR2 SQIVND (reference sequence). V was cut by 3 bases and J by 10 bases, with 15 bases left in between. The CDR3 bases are TGTGCCAGTAGTATTCCCGGGTACGGAGCAAAACTGTTTTTT. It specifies CASSIPGYGAKLFF.

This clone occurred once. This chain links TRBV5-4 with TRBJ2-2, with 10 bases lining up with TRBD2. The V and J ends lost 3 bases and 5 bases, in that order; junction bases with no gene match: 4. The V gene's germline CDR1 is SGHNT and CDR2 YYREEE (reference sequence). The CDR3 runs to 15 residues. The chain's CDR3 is CASSWSGGGTGELFF. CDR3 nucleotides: TGTGCCAGCAGCTGGAGCGGGGGGGGAACCGGGGAGCTGTTTTTT.

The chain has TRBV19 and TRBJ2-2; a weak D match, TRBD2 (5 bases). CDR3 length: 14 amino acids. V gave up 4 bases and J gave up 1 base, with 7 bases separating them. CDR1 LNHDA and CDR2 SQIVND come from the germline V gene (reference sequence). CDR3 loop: CASSNRGNTGELFF. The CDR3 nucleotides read TGTGCCAGTAGTAATCGGGGGAACACCGGGGAGCTGTTTTTT.

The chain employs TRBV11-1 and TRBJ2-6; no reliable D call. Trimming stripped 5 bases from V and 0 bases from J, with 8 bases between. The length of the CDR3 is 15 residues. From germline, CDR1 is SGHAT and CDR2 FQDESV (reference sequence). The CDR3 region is CASSRSISGANVLTF. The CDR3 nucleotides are TGTGCCAGCAGCCGCAGTATCTCTGGGGCCAACGTCCTGACTTTC.

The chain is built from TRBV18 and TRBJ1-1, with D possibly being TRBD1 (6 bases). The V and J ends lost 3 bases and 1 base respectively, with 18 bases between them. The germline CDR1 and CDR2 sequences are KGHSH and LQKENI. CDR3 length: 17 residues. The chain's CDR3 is CASSPIRAGTTNTEAFF. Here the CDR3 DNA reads TGTGCCAGCTCACCCATAAGGGCAGGGACAACGAACACTGAAGCTTTCTTT.

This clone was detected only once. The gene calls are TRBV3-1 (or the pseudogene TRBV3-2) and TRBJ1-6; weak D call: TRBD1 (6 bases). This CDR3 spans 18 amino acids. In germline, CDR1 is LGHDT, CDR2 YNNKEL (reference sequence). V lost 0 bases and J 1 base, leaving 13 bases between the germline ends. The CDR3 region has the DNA TGTGCCAGCAGCCAAGATCATGTCAGGGGTTCCTATAATTCACCCCTCCACTTT. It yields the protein CASSQDHVRGSYNSPLHF.

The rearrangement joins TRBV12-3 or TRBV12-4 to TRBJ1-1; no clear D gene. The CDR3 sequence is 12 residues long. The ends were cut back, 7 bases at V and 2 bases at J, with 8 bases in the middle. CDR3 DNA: TGTGCCAGCAATCGGAGAAACACTGAAGCTTTCTTT. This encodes CASNRRNTEAFF.

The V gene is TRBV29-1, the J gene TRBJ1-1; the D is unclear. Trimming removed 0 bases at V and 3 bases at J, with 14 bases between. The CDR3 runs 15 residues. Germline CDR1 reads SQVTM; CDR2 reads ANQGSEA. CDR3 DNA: TGCAGCGTTGAAGATTTCCGGCGGCGAGACACTGAAGCTTTCTTT. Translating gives CSVEDFRRRDTEAFF.